One and the same sample provided the 12 T cell receptor beta chains below, sequenced in a study of shared clonotypes between healthy human individuals. The repertoire was sequenced with immunoSEQ multiplex PCR; TCRdb's copy has only in-frame clones and lacks some. The sample has 1,400,000 or so clones, 97% to 99% seen once. Specimen: naive CD4+ T cells sorted from blood. The subset was: CD45RA+ positively selected. Source of these receptors: a young man in good health.

This sequence joins TRBV29-1 and TRBJ1-1, with D unclear. The CDR3 is 12 amino acids. Germline V gene data show CDR1 as SQVTM and CDR2 as ANQGSEA. Trimming left V 4 bases short and J 3 bases short, with 9 bases between. CDR3 sequence: CSVVSGHTEAFF. The CDR3 coding sequence is TGCAGCGTTGTTAGCGGACACACTGAAGCTTTCTTT.

V usage is TRBV13 and J usage is TRBJ1-1; D might be TRBD1 (6 bases). Germline V gene sequence: CDR1 PRHDT, CDR2 FYEKMQ (reference sequence). The CDR3 sequence is 12 residues long. V was clipped by 5 bases and J by 10 bases, with 14 bases between them. The CDR3 region has the DNA TGTGCCAGCAGCATCAGGGGAGGCTCAGCTTTCTTT. This encodes CASSIRGGSAFF.

This chain uses TRBV9 with TRBJ2-1, with 10 bases aligning to TRBD2. This CDR3 has 19 residues. V shed 4 bases and J 4 bases; nucleotides not matched to a gene: 17. The germline V gene has CDR1 SGDLS and CDR2 YYNGEE. CDR3 protein: CASSRGASGSGPSYNEQFF. CDR3 bases: TGTGCCAGCAGCCGAGGGGCTAGCGGGAGTGGGCCATCGTACAATGAGCAGTTCTTC.

The chain joins TRBV7-2 to TRBJ2-6, with a weak D call TRBD1 (5 bases). Trimming shortened V by 4 bases and J by 1 base, and 8 bases separated the two germline ends. This CDR3 spans 15 amino acids. In germline, CDR1 is SGHTA, CDR2 FQGNSA. In DNA, the CDR3 is TGTGCCAGCAGCTCACAGGTTTCTGGGGCCAACGTCCTGACTTTC. It encodes CASSSQVSGANVLTF.

This chain links TRBV4-3 with TRBJ2-7; D is tentatively TRBD1 or TRBD2 (5 bases each). Germline V gene data show CDR1 as LGHNA and CDR2 as YSLEER. This CDR3 has 13 residues. The germline V and J ends were trimmed by 4 bases and 0 bases, with 7 bases remaining between them. CDR3 sequence reads: CASSRGPSYEQYF. The CDR3 region has the DNA TGCGCCAGCAGCCGGGGACCCTCCTACGAGCAGTACTTC.

The chain links TRBV10-3 to TRBJ1-1, with D possibly TRBD1 on 5 matching bases. V dropped 0 bases and J dropped 3 bases, with 8 bases sitting between them. CDR3 length: 14 amino acids. Germline V gives CDR1 ENHRY, CDR2 SYGVKD. The CDR3 region has the DNA TGTGCCATCAGTGAGTCGACGGGGGACACTGAAGCTTTCTTT. Its protein is CAISESTGDTEAFF.

This chain joins TRBV11-2 and TRBJ1-1; 8 nucleotides match TRBD1. Germline CDR1 reads SGHAT; CDR2 reads FQNNGV. Germline trimming cut 2 bases from V and 8 bases from J; bases unmatched to any gene: 4. The CDR3 length is 13 residues. The CDR3, as DNA: TGTGCCAGCAGCTTAAGTTGGGACAGGGAAGCTTTCTTT. Its translation is CASSLSWDREAFF.

The chain employs TRBV18 and TRBJ2-1; 9 bases align to TRBD2. Germline-derived CDR1 and CDR2 are KGHSH and LQKENI. The CDR3 consists of 13 residues. The ends lost 5 bases at V and 9 bases at J; junction bases unmatched: 5. The CDR3 loop is CASSSTSGVEQFF. The CDR3 DNA follows: TGTGCCAGCTCATCGACTAGCGGTGTTGAGCAGTTCTTC.

This clone was counted many times. This chain joins TRBV7-9 and TRBJ2-1; TRBD2 matches 12 bases. This CDR3 has 16 amino acids. Trimming cost V 5 bases and J 5 bases; bases outside gene matches: 7. Germline values: CDR1 SEHNR, CDR2 FQNEAQ (reference sequence). CDR3 in amino acids: CASSATGLAGDNEQFF. The CDR3 DNA follows: TGTGCCAGCAGCGCAACGGGACTAGCGGGTGACAATGAGCAGTTCTTC.

This chain links TRBV6-5 with TRBJ2-6; D unresolved. Germline V gene data show CDR1 as MNHEY and CDR2 as SVGAGI. Trimming cost V 7 bases and J 1 base, with 2 bases left between them. The length of the CDR3 is 12 residues. Here the CDR3 reads CASISGANVLTF. CDR3 sequence (DNA): TGTGCCAGCATTTCTGGGGCCAACGTCCTGACTTTC.

V is TRBV11-2 and J is TRBJ1-2; D is undetermined. The length of the CDR3 is 14 residues. CDR1 and CDR2 from the germline V gene are SGHAT and FQNNGV. V was clipped by 0 bases and J by 8 bases, with 13 bases between them. CDR3 region: CASSLEGRAGGYTF. The CDR3 DNA reads TGTGCCAGCAGCTTAGAGGGGAGAGCGGGGGGCTACACCTTC.

The chain links TRBV28 to TRBJ2-2; D may be TRBD1 (5 bases). The germline V and J ends were trimmed by 10 bases and 1 base, with 16 bases remaining between them. This CDR3 has 15 amino acids. Germline V CDR1 and CDR2: MDHEN, SYDVKM. CDR3 protein: CATFHTRVNTGELFF. Here the CDR3 DNA reads TGTGCCACCTTTCATACCAGGGTGAACACCGGGGAGCTGTTTTTT.